These 10 T cell receptor beta chains were sequenced from one sample in a study of T-cell reconstitution after alpha-beta-depleted transplantation in children. Construction of the TCRbeta library involved unique molecular identifiers. TCRdb reanalysed the PCR reads using MiXCR and keeps one entry per CDR3 protein. The sample has around 450,000 distinct CDR3 sequences, 15% to 20% seen once. The sequenced sample was PBMCs, mostly from graft donor cells, obtained 360 days after TCRalphabeta/CD19-depleted stem cell transplant. These receptors were collected from a boy in the first two years of life who had a stem cell transplant for Wiskott-Aldrich syndrome, so the T cells may come from the graft donor.

This clonotype was observed a few times. V gene TRBV4-1 combines with J gene TRBJ2-3; D remains unclear. The V gene's germline CDR1 is MGHRA and CDR2 YSYEKL. Trimming cost V 2 bases and J 0 bases, with 6 bases left between them. The CDR3 extends over 14 amino acids. CDR3 DNA: TGCGCCAGCAGCCAATGGCAGAGCACAGATACGCAGTATTTT. Translation: CASSQWQSTDTQYF.

This rearrangement joins TRBV11-2 to TRBJ2-4; 10 bases are shared with TRBD2. CDR3 length equals 14 residues. Germline V gene lookup returns CDR1 SGHAT and CDR2 FQNNGV. The junction had 3 bases not matched to a gene; V was cut back by 6 bases and J by 4 bases. The CDR3 here is CASRKRGGKNIQYF. The CDR3, as DNA: TGTGCCAGCAGGAAGCGGGGGGGGAAAAACATTCAGTACTTC.

This clonotype was seen a handful of times. The chain's CDR3 is CASIGDSNQPQHF. The CDR3 DNA reads as TGTGCCAGCATTGGTGATAGCAATCAGCCCCAGCATTTT. V gene TRBV2 combines with J gene TRBJ1-5; D ambiguous. V was trimmed by 7 bases and J by 0 bases, leaving 7 bases between them. The germline gives CDR1 SNHLY, CDR2 FYNNEI. The CDR3 runs 13 residues.

This clonotype was detected once. Given the absence of the conserved phenylalanine or tryptophan at the CDR3 end, a read error is likely. The rearrangement uses TRBV3-1 and TRBJ1-3, with 8 bases fitting TRBD1. J gave up 2 bases and V 4 bases, and 1 base lay outside the gene matches. The germline gives CDR1 LGHDT, CDR2 YNNKEL (reference sequence). The CDR3 is 14 amino acids. The DNA of the CDR3 is TGTGCCAGCAGCCTACAGGGGGCTGGAAACACCATATATTTG. It codes for CASSLQGAGNTIYL.

This clonotype occurred a few times. The chain has TRBV2 and TRBJ2-7; D is undetermined. Per germline, CDR1 SNHLY and CDR2 FYNNEI. The V and J ends lost 7 bases and 4 bases respectively, with 20 bases between them. The CDR3 is 15 residues long. The DNA of the CDR3 is TGTGCCAGCACCCTCTCCGTTGGTTCCCGGTACGAGCAGTACTTC. This encodes CASTLSVGSRYEQYF.

The chain has TRBV25-1 and TRBJ2-7, with a tentative D call TRBD1 (6 bases). V lost 2 bases and J lost 6, with 14 bases in between. From germline, CDR1 is MGHDK and CDR2 SYGVNS. The CDR3 spans 14 residues. CDR3 sequence reads: CASSEARDTSEQYF. As DNA, the CDR3 is TGTGCCAGCAGTGAAGCCCGGGACACTAGCGAGCAGTACTTC.

There are a few counts of this clonotype. The rearrangement joins TRBV3-1 to TRBJ2-4; D is perhaps TRBD2 (7 bases). In germline, CDR1 is LGHDT, CDR2 YNNKEL (reference sequence). Trimming stripped 1 base from V and 9 bases from J, with 16 bases between. CDR3 length: 15 amino acids. CDR3 sequence reads: CASSQVAGAPGIQYF. In nucleotides, the CDR3 is TGTGCCAGCAGCCAAGTCGCGGGGGCGCCGGGCATTCAGTACTTC.

This clonotype was detected a few times. The V gene is TRBV12-3 or TRBV12-4, the J gene TRBJ2-5; TRBD1 might be the D (6 bases). V was clipped by 0 bases and J by 2 bases, with 10 bases between them. The CDR3 is 15 amino acids. CDR3 DNA: TGTGCCAGCAGTTTAGCGTTAGGGGGTCAAGAGACCCAGTACTTC. It yields the protein CASSLALGGQETQYF.

The table lists this clonotype with a few counts. The V call is TRBV20-1, the J call TRBJ2-3, with 7 bases fitting TRBD2. This CDR3 has 14 residues. The ends lost 0 bases at V and 1 base at J; junction bases unmatched: 1. Per the germline V gene, CDR1 is DFQATT and CDR2 is SNEGSKA (reference sequence). CDR3 in DNA: TGCAGTGCTAGAGATCGGGAGGGCACAGATACGCAGTATTTT. It yields the protein CSARDREGTDTQYF.

A few counts support this clonotype. This chain joins TRBV20-1 and TRBJ2-1, with unresolved D. The ends were cut back, 5 bases at V and 2 bases at J, with 10 bases in the middle. Germline CDR1 reads DFQATT; CDR2 reads SNEGSKA (reference sequence). The CDR3 sequence is 13 residues long. CDR3 region: CSARTLPYNEQFF. For the CDR3, the DNA is TGCAGTGCTCGGACGCTGCCCTACAATGAGCAGTTCTTC.